The present T cell receptor (beta chain) was sequenced within a study of chemoradiotherapy in HPV16-positive cancers. The table came from immunoSEQ multiplex PCR; TCRdb's copy has only in-frame clones and leaves some out. Seen here are more than 35,000 clones, under 80% observed once, and the top ten hold under 5.5%. The material sequenced was blood, taken from a patient who underwent chemoradiotherapy. The receptor was derived from a human donor with HPV-associated anogenital cancer.

CDR3 in amino acids: CASSSGQANQPQHF. CDR3 nucleotide sequence: TGTGCCAGCAGCTCCGGACAGGCCAATCAGCCCCAGCATTTT. The V call is TRBV5-6, the J call TRBJ1-5, with 7 bases fitting TRBD1. CDR3 size: 14 residues. The germline V gene encodes CDR1 SGHDT and CDR2 YYEEEE. V lost 3 bases and J lost 3; bases outside the gene matches: 3. Variable domain in full (rest from reference TRBV5-6 and TRBJ1-5): DAGVTQSPTHLIKTRGQQVTLRCSPKSGHDTVSWYQQALGQGPQFIFQYYEEEERQRGNFPDRFSGHQFPNYSSELNVNALLLGDSALYLCASSSGQANQPQHFGDGTRLSIL.